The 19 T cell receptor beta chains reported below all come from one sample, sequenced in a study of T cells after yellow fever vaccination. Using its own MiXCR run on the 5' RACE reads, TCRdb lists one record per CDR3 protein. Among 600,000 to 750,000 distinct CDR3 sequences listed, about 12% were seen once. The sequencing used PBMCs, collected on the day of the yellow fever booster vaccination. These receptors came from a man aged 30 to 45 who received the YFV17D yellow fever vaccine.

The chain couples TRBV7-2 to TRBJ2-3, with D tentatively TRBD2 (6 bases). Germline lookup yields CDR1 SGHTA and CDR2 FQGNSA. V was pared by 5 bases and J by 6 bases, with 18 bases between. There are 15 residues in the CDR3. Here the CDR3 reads CASSPGPGRGDTQYF. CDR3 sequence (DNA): TGTGCCAGCAGCCCAGGGCCCGGGAGAGGCGATACGCAGTATTTT.

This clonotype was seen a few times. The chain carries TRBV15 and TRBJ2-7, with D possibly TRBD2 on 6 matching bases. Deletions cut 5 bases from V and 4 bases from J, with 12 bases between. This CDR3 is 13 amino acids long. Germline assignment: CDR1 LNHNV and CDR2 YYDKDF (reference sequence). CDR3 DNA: TGTGCCACCAGCGCGGGACGGCCGTACGAGCAGTACTTC. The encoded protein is CATSAGRPYEQYF.

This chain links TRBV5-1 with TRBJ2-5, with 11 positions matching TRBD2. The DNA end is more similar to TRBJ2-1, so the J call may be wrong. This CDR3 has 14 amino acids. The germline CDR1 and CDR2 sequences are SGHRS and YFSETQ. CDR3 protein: CASSGTSGTETQFF. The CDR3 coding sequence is TGCGCCAGCAGCGGGACTAGCGGAACAGAGACCCAGTTCTTC.

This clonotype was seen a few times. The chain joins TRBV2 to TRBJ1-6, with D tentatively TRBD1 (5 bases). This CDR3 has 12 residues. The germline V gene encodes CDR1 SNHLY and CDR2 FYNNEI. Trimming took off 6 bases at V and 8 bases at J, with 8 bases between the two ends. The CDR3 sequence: CASSRDDSPLHF. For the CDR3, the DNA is TGTGCCAGCAGCAGGGATGATTCACCCCTCCACTTT. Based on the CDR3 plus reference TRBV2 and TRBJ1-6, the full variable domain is EPEVTQTPSHQVTQMGQEVILRCVPISNHLYFYWYRQILGQKVEFLVSFYNNEISEKSEIFDDQFSVERPDGSNFTLKIRSTKLEDSAMYFCASSRDDSPLHFGNGTRLTVT.

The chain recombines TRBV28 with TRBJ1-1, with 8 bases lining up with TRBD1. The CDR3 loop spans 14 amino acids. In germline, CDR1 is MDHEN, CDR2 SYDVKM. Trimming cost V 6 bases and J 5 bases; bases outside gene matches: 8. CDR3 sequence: CASRKLQGGTEAFF. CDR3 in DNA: TGTGCCAGCAGGAAACTACAGGGGGGGACTGAAGCTTTCTTT.

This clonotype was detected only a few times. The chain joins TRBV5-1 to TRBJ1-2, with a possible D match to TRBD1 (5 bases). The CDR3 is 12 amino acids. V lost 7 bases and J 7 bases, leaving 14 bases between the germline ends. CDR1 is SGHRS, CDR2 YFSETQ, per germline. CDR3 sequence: CASSVQDLGYTF. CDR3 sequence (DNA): TGCGCCAGCTCCGTACAGGATCTTGGCTACACCTTC.

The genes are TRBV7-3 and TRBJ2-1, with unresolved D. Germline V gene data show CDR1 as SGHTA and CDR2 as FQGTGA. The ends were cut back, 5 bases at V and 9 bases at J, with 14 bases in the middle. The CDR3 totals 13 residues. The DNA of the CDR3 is TGTGCCAGCAGCCCCGCCTCCTCGGGTGAGCAGTTCTTC. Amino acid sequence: CASSPASSGEQFF.

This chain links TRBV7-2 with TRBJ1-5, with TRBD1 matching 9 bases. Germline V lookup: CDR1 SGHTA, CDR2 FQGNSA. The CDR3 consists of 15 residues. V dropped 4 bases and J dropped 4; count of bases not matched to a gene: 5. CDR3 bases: TGTGCCAGCAGCTGGAACAGGGGGCAGAATCAGCCCCAGCATTTT. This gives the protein CASSWNRGQNQPQHF.

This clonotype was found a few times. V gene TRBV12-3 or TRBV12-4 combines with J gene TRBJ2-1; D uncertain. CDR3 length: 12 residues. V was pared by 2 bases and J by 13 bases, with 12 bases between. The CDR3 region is CASSLKVQTQFF. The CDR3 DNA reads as TGTGCCAGCAGTTTAAAGGTACAGACCCAGTTCTTC.

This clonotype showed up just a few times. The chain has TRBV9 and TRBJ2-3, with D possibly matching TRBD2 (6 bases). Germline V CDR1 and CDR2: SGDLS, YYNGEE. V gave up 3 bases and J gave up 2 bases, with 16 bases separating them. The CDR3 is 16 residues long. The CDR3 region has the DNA TGTGCCAGCAGCGCCAACCAGCGGGTTCCCACAGATACGCAGTATTTT. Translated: CASSANQRVPTDTQYF.

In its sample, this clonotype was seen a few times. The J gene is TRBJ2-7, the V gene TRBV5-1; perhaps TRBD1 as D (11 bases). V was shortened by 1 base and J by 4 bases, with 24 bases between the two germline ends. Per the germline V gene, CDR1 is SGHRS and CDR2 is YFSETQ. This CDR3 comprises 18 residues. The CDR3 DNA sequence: TGCGCCAGCAGCTTGCGTGGGACAGGGGGACTAGCGCCTTACGAGCAGTACTTC. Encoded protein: CASSLRGTGGLAPYEQYF.

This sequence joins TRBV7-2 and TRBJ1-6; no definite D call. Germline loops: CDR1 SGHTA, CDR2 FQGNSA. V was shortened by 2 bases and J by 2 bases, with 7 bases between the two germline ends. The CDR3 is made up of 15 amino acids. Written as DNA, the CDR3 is TGTGCCAGCAGCTTAAGTAATACCTATAATTCACCCCTCCACTTT. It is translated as CASSLSNTYNSPLHF. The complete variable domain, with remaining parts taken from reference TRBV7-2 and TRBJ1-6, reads GAGVSQSPSNKVTEKGKDVELRCDPISGHTALYWYRQSLGQGLEFLIYFQGNSAPDKSGLPSDRFSAERTGGSVSTLTIQRTQQEDSAVYLCASSLSNTYNSPLHFGNGTRLTVT.

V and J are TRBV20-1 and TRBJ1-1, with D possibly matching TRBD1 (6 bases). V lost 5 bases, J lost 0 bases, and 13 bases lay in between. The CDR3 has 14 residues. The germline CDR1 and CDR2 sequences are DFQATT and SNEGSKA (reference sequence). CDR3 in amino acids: CSAPSGGLNTEAFF. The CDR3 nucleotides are TGCAGTGCTCCTAGTGGGGGGCTGAACACTGAAGCTTTCTTT.

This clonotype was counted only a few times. The CDR3, as DNA: TGTGCCAGCAGCCAACCGGGTCGCTCCTACAATGAGCAGTTCTTC. Translation: CASSQPGRSYNEQFF. The J gene is TRBJ2-1, the V gene TRBV3-1; unclear D gene. The CDR3 has 15 residues. The germline gives CDR1 LGHDT, CDR2 YNNKEL (reference sequence). Between the trimmed V and J ends, which lost 2 bases and 0 bases, there was a span of 8 bases.

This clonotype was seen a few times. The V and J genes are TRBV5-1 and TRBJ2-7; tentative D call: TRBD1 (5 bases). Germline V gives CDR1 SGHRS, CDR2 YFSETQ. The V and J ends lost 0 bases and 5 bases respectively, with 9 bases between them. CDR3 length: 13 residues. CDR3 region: CASSLEGENEQYF. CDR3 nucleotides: TGCGCCAGCAGCTTGGAAGGGGAAAACGAGCAGTACTTC.

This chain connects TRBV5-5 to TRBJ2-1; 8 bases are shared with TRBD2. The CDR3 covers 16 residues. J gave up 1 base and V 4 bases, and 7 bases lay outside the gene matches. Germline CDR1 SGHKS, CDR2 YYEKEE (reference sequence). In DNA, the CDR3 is TGTGCCAGCAGCCCGCAGCGGGAGCGGTCCTACAATGAGCAGTTCTTC. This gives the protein CASSPQRERSYNEQFF.

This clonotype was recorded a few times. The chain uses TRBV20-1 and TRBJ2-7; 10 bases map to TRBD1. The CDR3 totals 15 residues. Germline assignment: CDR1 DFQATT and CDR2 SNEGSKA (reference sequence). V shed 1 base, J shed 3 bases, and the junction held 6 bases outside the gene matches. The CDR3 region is CSARVPGQGLYEQYF. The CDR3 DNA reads TGCAGTGCTAGAGTACCGGGACAGGGGCTCTACGAGCAGTACTTC.

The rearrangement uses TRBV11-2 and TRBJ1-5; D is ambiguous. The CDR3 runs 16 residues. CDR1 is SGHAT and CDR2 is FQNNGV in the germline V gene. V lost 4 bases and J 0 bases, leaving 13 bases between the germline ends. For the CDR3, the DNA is TGTGCCAGCAGCTCCGAGGGTCTAAATAGCAATCAGCCCCAGCATTTT. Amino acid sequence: CASSSEGLNSNQPQHF.

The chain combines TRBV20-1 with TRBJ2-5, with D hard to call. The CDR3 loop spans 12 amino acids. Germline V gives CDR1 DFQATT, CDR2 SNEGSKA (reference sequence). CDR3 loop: CIPAAHQETQYF. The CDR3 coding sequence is TGCATTCCGGCGGCCCACCAAGAGACCCAGTACTTC.